The 10 T cell receptor beta chains in this list originate from one sample, sequenced in a study of blood T cell repertoires in COVID-19. Profiled with immunoSEQ multiplex PCR; TCRdb holds only in-frame clones, not every one. This sample has approximately 200,000 clones, with 84% found just once. Specimen: peripheral blood. All receptors come from an elderly woman with COVID-19, enrolled during active disease.

This chain connects TRBV2 to TRBJ2-6, with D uncertain. V was clipped by 11 bases and J by 0 bases, with 11 bases between them. This CDR3 is built from 14 residues. Germline V gene data show CDR1 as SNHLY and CDR2 as FYNNEI. The CDR3 bases are TGTGCCGTCCGCCTAAGCTCTGGGGCCAACGTCCTGACTTTC. Amino acids: CAVRLSSGANVLTF.

This clone was seen once. The chain is built from TRBV3-1 (or the pseudogene TRBV3-2) and TRBJ2-3; the D gene is possibly TRBD1 (6 bases). The V end was cut by 2 bases, the J end by 0 bases, with 15 bases between. Germline values: CDR1 LGHDT, CDR2 YNNKEL (reference sequence). This CDR3 region has 17 residues. CDR3 amino acids: CASSQSFGTSSTDTQYF. CDR3 DNA: TGTGCCAGCAGCCAATCCTTCGGGACATCTAGCACAGATACGCAGTATTTT.

This sequence joins TRBV6-5 and TRBJ2-3; 7 nucleotides align to TRBD2. Germline V gives CDR1 MNHEY, CDR2 SVGAGI. The V segment lost 7 bases and the J segment 6 bases; nucleotides outside the gene matches: 13. The CDR3 runs to 15 residues. CDR3 coding DNA: TGTGCCAGCACCCCGTCTAGCGGTCGCAGGGATACGCAGTATTTT. The encoded protein is CASTPSSGRRDTQYF.

The rearrangement uses TRBV9 and TRBJ2-1; TRBD2 might be the D (5 bases). CDR1 and CDR2 from the germline V gene are SGDLS and YYNGEE. CDR3 length equals 16 residues. Trimming took 0 bases from V and 2 from J, leaving 12 bases between them. CDR3 in amino acids: CASSVGPGGPYNEQFF. As DNA, the CDR3 is TGTGCCAGCAGCGTAGGGCCGGGCGGGCCCTACAATGAGCAGTTCTTC.

There are a few counts of this clone. V and J are TRBV5-4 and TRBJ1-2; the match to TRBD1 covers 8 bases. Germline V gene lookup returns CDR1 SGHNT and CDR2 YYREEE (reference sequence). V lost 7 bases to trimming and J lost 6 bases; unmatched junction nucleotides: 11. This CDR3 is built from 14 residues. In DNA, the CDR3 is TGTGCCAGCGGGACAGGTTCCCAACCAAATGGCTACACCTTC. Its protein is CASGTGSQPNGYTF.

The chain couples TRBV11-2 to TRBJ1-2; TRBD1 might be the D (6 bases). The length of the CDR3 is 15 residues. Germline loops: CDR1 SGHAT, CDR2 FQNNGV. V shed 5 bases and J shed 1 base, with 14 bases lying between them. CDR3 loop: CASSQRVDSNYGYTF. The CDR3 DNA reads TGTGCCAGCAGCCAAAGGGTGGACAGTAACTATGGCTACACCTTC.

In this sample, this clone turned up a few times. The chain has TRBV5-5 and TRBJ1-1; a possible D gene is TRBD1 (6 bases). CDR3 length equals 17 residues. The V gene's germline CDR1 is SGHKS and CDR2 YYEKEE (reference sequence). Deletions cut 0 bases from V and 0 bases from J, with 15 bases between. CDR3 in DNA: TGTGCCAGCAGCTTGGCAAAAATCCCAGGGGTGAACACTGAAGCTTTCTTT. Protein sequence: CASSLAKIPGVNTEAFF.

This clone was seen just once. This chain links TRBV2 with TRBJ1-4; 8 positions agree with TRBD1. The CDR3 totals 14 residues. Germline V lookup: CDR1 SNHLY, CDR2 FYNNEI. With 7 bases clipped from V and 10 bases from J, the junction kept 11 bases outside the gene matches. Here the CDR3 DNA reads TGTGCCAGCACCGCCGGGACAGGAGGTGGAAAACTGTTTTTT. It codes for CASTAGTGGGKLFF.

The chain recombines TRBV24-1 with TRBJ2-1, with 10 bases identical to TRBD2. The junction had 3 bases not matched to a gene; V was cut back by 7 bases and J by 1 base. The CDR3 loop spans 15 amino acids. Germline V lookup: CDR1 KGHDR, CDR2 SFDVKD. The CDR3: CATSSSGRSYNEQFF. The CDR3 DNA sequence: TGTGCCACCAGCAGTAGCGGGAGGTCCTACAATGAGCAGTTCTTC.

In DNA, the CDR3 is TGTGCCAGCAGCGTAGGAAATAGCGTGGCAGATACGCAGTATTTT. Translation gives CASSVGNSVADTQYF. This chain joins TRBV9 and TRBJ2-3, with TRBD2 as a possible D gene (5 bases). Per germline, CDR1 SGDLS and CDR2 YYNGEE. The CDR3 totals 15 residues. The V gene lost 0 bases and the J gene lost 4 bases, with 12 bases spanning the gap.